This entry describes one T cell receptor (beta chain). This sample is part of a study of blood T cell repertoires in COVID-19. Study information: Sample material is recorded as cDNA or gDNA derived from T cells, B-cell-depleted T cells, or PBMCs.

Source study methods: From reference gene primer amplification, estimates of nucleated cell counts were derived. Sequencing used immunoSEQ multiplex PCR; TCRdb keeps in-frame clones, though not all of them. V and J calls and clone size are those listed in that table; D and trimming were worked out from the DNA. The sample includes about 74,000 clones, just under 85% of them seen just once. The receptor comes from a man in his 70s with acute or convalescent COVID-19. Sequences were obtained from peripheral blood.

The CDR3 region is CASSSGRVKGPQHF. The CDR3 DNA follows: TGTGCCAGCAGCTCCGGCAGGGTGAAGGGGCCCCAGCATTTT. The chain is built from TRBV5-8 and TRBJ1-5, with D maybe TRBD1 (5 bases). The germline gives CDR1 SGHTS, CDR2 YDEGEE. The V and J ends lost 3 bases and 9 bases respectively, with 16 bases between them. The CDR3 length is 14 residues.